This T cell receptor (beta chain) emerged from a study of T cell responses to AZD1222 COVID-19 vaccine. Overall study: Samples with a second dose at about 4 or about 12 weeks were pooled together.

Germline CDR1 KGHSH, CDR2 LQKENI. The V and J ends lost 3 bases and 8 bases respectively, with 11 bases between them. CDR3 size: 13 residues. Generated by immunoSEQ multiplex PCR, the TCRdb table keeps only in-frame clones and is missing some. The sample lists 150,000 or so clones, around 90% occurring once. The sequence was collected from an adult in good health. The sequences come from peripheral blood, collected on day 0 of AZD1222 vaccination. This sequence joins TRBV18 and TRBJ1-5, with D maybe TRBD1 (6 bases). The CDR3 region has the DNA TGTGCCAGCTCACCGGGGGGCGCAAAGCCCCAGCATTTT. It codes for CASSPGGAKPQHF.